This T cell receptor (beta chain) was retrieved from a study of blood T cell repertoires in COVID-19. Study background: Sites in the United States, Italy and Spain provided acute and convalescent COVID-19 samples. The analysed material was cDNA or gDNA that came from T cells, B-cell-depleted T cells, or PBMCs.

This clone has only a few counts. Individuals drawn from approximately 22 US areas were about 18 to 95 years old. The V and J ends lost 10 bases and 2 bases respectively, with 12 bases between them. This CDR3 spans 12 amino acids. Germline V gene lookup returns CDR1 SNHLY and CDR2 FYNNEI. Using immunoSEQ multiplex PCR, the repertoire was profiled, and TCRdb retains in-frame clones only, with some absent. The table has around 280,000 clones, 87% seen once. The source material was PBMCs or T cells enriched from blood (not recorded which). This sequence was found in a woman between 35 and 50 years old who had recovered from COVID-19. The chain carries TRBV2 and TRBJ2-7; the D gene is possibly TRBD1 (6 bases). CDR3 in amino acids: CATWTDPYEQYF. The CDR3 nucleotides are TGTGCCACATGGACAGACCCCTACGAGCAGTACTTC.